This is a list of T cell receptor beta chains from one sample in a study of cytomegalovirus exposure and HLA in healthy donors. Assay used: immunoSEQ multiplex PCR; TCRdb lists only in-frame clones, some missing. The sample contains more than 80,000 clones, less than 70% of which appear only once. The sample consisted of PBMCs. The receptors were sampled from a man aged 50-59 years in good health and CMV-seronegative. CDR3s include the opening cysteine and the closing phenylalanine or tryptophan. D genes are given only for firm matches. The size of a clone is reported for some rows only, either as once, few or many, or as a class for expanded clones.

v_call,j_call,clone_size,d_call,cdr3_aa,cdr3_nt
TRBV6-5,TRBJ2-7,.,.,CASSRTGQSYEQYF,TGTGCCAGCAGTAGAACGGGACAAAGTTACGAGCAGTACTTC
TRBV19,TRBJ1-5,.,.,CASSTLREGGTWGNQPQHF,TGTGCCAGTAGTACCCTAAGGGAGGGGGGCACGTGGGGCAATCAGCCCCAGCATTTT
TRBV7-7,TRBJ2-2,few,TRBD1,CASSYGTGAGELFF,TGTGCTAGCAGCTACGGGACAGGGGCCGGGGAGCTGTTTTTT
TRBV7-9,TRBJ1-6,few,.,CASSLYDSVDNSPLHF,TGTGCCAGCAGTCTTTACGATTCAGTGGATAATTCACCCCTCCACTTT
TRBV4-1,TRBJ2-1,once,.,CASSIAASAYNEQFF,TGCGCCAGCAGCATAGCGGCCTCCGCCTACAATGAGCAGTTCTTC
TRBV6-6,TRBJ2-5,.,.,CAGGAVTETQYF,TGTGCCGGGGGGGCAGTGACGGAGACCCAGTACTTC
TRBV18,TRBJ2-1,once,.,CASSPMGLSSYNEQFF,TGTGCCAGCTCACCTATGGGACTCAGCTCCTACAATGAGCAGTTCTTC
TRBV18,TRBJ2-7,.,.,CASSPIRGSYEQYF,TGTGCCAGCTCACCTATCCGGGGGTCCTACGAGCAGTACTTC
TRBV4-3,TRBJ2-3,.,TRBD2,CASSQVEGGPSGAKVTDTQYF,TGCGCCAGCAGCCAAGTGGAGGGGGGTCCTAGCGGGGCCAAAGTCACAGATACGCAGTATTTT
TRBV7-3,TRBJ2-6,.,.,CASSLQASGANVLTF,TGTGCCAGCAGCTTGCAAGCCTCTGGGGCCAACGTCCTGACTTTC
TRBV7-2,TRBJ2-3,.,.,CASSTLTAALDTQYF,TGTGCCAGCAGCACCCTGACAGCCGCGCTAGATACGCAGTATTTT
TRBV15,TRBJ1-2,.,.,CATSRGAFYGYTF,TGTGCCACCAGCAGAGGGGCGTTCTATGGCTACACCTTC
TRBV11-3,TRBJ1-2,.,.,CASSLQESNYGYTF,TGTGCCAGCAGCCTACAGGAGTCTAACTATGGCTACACCTTC
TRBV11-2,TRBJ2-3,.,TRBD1,CASSSGWRQGTDTQYF,TGTGCCAGCAGCTCTGGTTGGAGACAGGGGACAGATACGCAGTATTTT
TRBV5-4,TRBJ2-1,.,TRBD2,CASSTGGGALYNEQFF,TGTGCCAGCAGCACGGGCGGGGGTGCGCTTTACAATGAGCAGTTCTTC
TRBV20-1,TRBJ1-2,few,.,CMGYTNYGYTF,TGCATGGGCTATACCAACTATGGCTACACCTTC
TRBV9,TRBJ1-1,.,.,CASSTRGQANTEAFF,TGTGCCAGCAGCACCCGGGGACAAGCGAACACTGAAGCTTTCTTT
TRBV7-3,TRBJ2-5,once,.,CASSRLFGETQYF,TGTGCCAGCAGCCGACTGTTTGGGGAGACCCAGTACTTC
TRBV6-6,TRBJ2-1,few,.,CASSPEWSGGDEQFF,TGTGCCAGCAGCCCAGAGTGGTCTGGAGGTGATGAGCAGTTCTTC
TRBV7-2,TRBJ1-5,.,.,CASSPGSPSNQPQHF,TGTGCCAGCAGTCCCGGTAGTCCCAGCAATCAGCCCCAGCATTTT
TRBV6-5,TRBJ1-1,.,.,CASSRVADTEAFF,TGTGCCAGCAGCAGGGTTGCGGACACTGAAGCTTTCTTT
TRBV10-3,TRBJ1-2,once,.,CAISERLDYGYTF,TGTGCCATCAGTGAGAGGCTAGACTATGGCTACACCTTC
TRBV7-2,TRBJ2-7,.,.,CASSLGGSFNEQYF,TGTGCCAGCAGCTTAGGCGGCAGTTTTAACGAGCAGTACTTC
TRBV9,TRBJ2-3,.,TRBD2,CASSVGSGGSSSTDTQYF,TGTGCCAGCAGCGTAGGTAGCGGGGGGTCCTCTAGCACAGATACGCAGTATTTT
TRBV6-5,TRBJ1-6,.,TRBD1,CASSYTPDRANSPLHF,TGTGCCAGCAGTTACACCCCAGACAGGGCTAATTCACCCCTCCACTTT
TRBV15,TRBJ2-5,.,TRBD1,CATSRGDRGSVETQYF,TGTGCCACCAGCAGAGGGGACAGGGGGAGCGTGGAGACCCAGTACTTC
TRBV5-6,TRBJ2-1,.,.,CASSLLVGQSYNEQFF,TGTGCCAGCAGCTTGTTGGTTGGACAATCCTACAATGAGCAGTTCTTC
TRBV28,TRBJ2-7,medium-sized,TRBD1,CASTPNHGQGSYEQYF,TGTGCCAGCACCCCAAACCACGGACAGGGCTCCTACGAGCAGTACTTC
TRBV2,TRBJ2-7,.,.,CASSEGGPVGEQYF,TGTGCCAGCAGTGAGGGTGGGCCGGTCGGCGAGCAGTACTTC
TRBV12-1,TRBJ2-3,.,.,CASSFLQTSTDTQYF,TGTGCCAGCAGCTTTTTGCAAACTAGCACAGATACGCAGTATTTT
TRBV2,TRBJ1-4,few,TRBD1,CASSVLGQGRGKLFF,TGTGCCAGCAGTGTTCTGGGACAGGGCCGGGGAAAACTGTTTTTT
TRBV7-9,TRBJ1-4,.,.,CASSTGATNEKLFF,TGTGCCAGCAGTACAGGTGCAACTAATGAAAAACTGTTTTTT
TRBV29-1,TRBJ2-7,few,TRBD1,CSVRGQGGFHEQYF,TGCAGCGTTCGAGGACAGGGTGGTTTCCACGAGCAGTACTTC